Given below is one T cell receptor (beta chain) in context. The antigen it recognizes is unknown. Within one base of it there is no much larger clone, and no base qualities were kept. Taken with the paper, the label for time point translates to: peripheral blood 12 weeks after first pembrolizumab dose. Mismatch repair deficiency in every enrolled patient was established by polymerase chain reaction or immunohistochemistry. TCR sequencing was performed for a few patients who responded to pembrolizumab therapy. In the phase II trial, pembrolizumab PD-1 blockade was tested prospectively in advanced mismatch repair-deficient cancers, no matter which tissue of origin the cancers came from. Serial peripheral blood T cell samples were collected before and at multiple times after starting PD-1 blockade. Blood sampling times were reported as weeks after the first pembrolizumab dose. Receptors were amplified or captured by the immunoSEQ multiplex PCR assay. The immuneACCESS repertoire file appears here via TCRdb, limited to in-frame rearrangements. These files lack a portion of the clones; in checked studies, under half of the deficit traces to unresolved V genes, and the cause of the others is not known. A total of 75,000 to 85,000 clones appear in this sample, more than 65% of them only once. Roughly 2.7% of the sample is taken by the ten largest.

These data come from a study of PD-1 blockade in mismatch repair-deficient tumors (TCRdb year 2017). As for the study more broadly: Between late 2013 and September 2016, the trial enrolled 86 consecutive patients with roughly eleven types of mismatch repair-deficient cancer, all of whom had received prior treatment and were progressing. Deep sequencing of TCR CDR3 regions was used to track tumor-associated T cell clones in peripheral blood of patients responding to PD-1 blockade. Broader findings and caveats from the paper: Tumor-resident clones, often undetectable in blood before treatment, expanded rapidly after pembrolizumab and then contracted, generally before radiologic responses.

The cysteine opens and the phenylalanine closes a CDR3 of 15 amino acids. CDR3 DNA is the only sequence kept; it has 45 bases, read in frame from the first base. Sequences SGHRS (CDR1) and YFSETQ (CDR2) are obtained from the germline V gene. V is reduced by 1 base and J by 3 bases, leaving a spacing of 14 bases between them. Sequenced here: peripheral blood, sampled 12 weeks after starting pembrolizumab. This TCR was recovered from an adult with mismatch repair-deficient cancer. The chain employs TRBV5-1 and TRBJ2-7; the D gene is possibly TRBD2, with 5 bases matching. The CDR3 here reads CASSLSPDLNYEQYF. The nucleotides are TGCGCCAGCAGCTTGTCACCGGACTTAAACTACGAGCAGTACTTC.